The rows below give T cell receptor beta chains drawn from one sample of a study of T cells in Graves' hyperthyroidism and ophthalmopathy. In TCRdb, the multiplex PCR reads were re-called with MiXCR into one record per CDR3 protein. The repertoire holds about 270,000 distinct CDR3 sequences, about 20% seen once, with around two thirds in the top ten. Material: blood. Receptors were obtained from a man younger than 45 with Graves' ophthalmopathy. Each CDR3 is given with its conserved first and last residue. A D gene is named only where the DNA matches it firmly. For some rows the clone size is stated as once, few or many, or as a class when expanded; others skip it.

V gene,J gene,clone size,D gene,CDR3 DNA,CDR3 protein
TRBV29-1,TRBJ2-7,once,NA,TGCAGCGTTATCCGCCCTGGAAGCTCCTACGAGCAGTACTTC,CSVIRPGSSYEQYF
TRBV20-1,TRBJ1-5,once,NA,TGCAGTGCTAGAGATCCATCCAGGACAAGGTCGAATCAGCCCCAGCATTTT,CSARDPSRTRSNQPQHF
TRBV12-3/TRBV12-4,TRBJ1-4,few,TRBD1,TGTGCCAGCAGTAGTTCAGGGGGCTACGAAAAACTGTTTTTT,CASSSSGGYEKLFF
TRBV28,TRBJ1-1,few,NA,TGTGCCAGCAGTTTCGGGGGAAGGCACACTGAAGCTTTCTTT,CASSFGGRHTEAFF
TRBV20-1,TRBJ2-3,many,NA,TGCAGTGCCAAGCTAGCGACTAGCACAGATACGCAGTATTTT,CSAKLATSTDTQYF
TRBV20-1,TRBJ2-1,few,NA,TGCAGTGCGTCAATTAACAATGAGCAGTTCTTC,CSASINNEQFF
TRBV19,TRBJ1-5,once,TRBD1,TGTGCCAGTAGGGACAGGGATTCGGGTCAGCCCCAGCATTTT,CASRDRDSGQPQHF
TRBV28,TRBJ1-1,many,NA,TGTGCCAGCAGTTTACCCGGGATGAACACTGAAGCTTTCTTT,CASSLPGMNTEAFF
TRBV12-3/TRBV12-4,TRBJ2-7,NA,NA,TGTGCCAGTTCACGGACAGAGACCTACGAGCAGTACTTC,CASSRTETYEQYF
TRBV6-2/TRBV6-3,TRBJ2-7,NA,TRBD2,TGTGCCAGCAGCACTAGCGGACCATACGAGCAGTACTTC,CASSTSGPYEQYF
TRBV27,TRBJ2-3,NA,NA,TGTGCCAGCAGTTACTCCAGGCTAAGCGCAGATACGCAGTATTTT,CASSYSRLSADTQYF
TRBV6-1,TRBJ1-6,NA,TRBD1,TGTGCCAGCAGACATGACAGGGAAAGTGGGTATAATTCACCCCTCCACTTT,CASRHDRESGYNSPLHF
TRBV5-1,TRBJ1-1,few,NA,TGCGCCAGCAGCTTGGTACCAGGGACTGCTGAAGCTTTCTTT,CASSLVPGTAEAFF
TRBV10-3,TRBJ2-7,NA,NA,TGCGCTCATGGGCCGGGCCACAACGAGCAGTACTTC,CAHGPGHNEQYF
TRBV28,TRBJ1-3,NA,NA,TGTGCCAGCAGCACCCTGGAGGCTGGTGGAAACACCATATATTTT,CASSTLEAGGNTIYF
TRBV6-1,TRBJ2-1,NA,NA,TGTGCCAGCAGTGCATTAAGGGGGAATGAGCAGTTCTTC,CASSALRGNEQFF
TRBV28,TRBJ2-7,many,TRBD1,TGTGCCAGCAGTTCCCACACGACAGGGTCCTACGAGCAGTACTTC,CASSSHTTGSYEQYF
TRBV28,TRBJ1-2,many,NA,TGTGCCAGCAGTTTTGGGGGATATGGCTACACCTTC,CASSFGGYGYTF
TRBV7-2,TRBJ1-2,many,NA,TGTGCCAGCAGCTCCGGGGGGGAGAGGGCTAACTATGGCTACACCTTC,CASSSGGERANYGYTF
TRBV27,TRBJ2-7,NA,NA,TGTGCCAGCAGTTTAAACACCGTCTACGAGCAGTACTTC,CASSLNTVYEQYF
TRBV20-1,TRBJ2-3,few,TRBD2,TGCAGTGCTAGGGGACTAGTTCTGAGCACAGATACGCAGTATTTT,CSARGLVLSTDTQYF
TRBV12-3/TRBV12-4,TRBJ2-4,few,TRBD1,TGTGCCAGCAGTGACCATCCCGGGACAGGAAAAAACATTCAGTACTTC,CASSDHPGTGKNIQYF
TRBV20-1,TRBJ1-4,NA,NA,TGCAGTGCTTCTCGGCCGAGGACAGCACCTGAAAAACTGTTTTTT,CSASRPRTAPEKLFF
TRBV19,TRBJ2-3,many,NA,TGTGCCAGTACCTCGGGAGAGGGCACAGATACGCAGTATTTT,CASTSGEGTDTQYF
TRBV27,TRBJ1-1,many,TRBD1,TGTGCCAGCAGTGCGGGGACAGGTCCTACGGTAGCTGAAGCTTTCTTT,CASSAGTGPTVAEAFF
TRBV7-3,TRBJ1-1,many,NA,TGTGCCAGCAGCATAACCCCCTTGGTCACTGAAGCTTTCTTT,CASSITPLVTEAFF
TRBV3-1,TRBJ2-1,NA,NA,TGTGCCAGCAGCCAAGATCTCGCGGCCCGGGATGAGCAGTTCTTC,CASSQDLAARDEQFF